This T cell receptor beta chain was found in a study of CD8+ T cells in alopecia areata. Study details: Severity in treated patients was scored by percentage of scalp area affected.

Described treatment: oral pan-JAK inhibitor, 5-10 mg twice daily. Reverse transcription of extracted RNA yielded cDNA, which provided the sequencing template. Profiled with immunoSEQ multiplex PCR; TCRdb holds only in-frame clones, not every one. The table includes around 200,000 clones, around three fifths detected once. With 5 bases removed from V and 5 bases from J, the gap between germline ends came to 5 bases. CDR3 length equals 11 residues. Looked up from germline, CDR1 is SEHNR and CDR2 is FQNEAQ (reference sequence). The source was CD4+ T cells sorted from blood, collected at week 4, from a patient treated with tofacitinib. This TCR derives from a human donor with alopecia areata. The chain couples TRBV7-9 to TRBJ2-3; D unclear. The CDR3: CASSTEDTQYF. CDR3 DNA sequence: TGTGCCAGCAGCACAGAAGATACGCAGTATTTT.